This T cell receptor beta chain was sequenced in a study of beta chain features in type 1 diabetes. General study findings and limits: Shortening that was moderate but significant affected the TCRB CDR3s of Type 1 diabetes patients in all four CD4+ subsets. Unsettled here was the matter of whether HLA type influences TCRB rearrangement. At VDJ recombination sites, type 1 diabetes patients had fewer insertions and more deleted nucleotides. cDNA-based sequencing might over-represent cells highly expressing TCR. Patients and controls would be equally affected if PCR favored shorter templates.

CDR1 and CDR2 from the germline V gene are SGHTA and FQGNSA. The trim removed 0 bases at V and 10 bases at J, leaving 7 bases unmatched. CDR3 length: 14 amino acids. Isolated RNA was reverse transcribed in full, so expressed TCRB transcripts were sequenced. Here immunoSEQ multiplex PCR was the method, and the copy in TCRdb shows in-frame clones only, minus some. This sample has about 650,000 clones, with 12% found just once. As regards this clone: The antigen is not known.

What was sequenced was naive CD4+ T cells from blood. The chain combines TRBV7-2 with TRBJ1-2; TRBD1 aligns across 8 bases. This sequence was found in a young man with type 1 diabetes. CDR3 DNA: TGTGCCAGCAGCTTAGCGGACAGGGTGGAAGTCTACACCTTC. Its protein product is CASSLADRVEVYTF.